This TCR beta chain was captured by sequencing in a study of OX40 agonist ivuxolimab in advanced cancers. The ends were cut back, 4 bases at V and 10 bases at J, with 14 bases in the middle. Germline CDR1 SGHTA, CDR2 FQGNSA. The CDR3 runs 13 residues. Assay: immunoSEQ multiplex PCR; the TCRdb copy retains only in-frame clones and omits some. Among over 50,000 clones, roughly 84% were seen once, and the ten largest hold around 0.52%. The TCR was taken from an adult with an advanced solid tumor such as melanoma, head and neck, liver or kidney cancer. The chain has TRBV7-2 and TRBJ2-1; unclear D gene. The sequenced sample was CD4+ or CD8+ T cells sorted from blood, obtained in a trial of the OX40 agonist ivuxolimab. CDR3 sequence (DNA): TGTGCCAGCAGCTCCCTTGCGAACCAAGAGCAGTTCTTC. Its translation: CASSSLANQEQFF.